Listed below are T cell receptor beta chains from one sample, sequenced in a study. TCRdb re-called the 5' RACE reads with MiXCR, one entry per CDR3 protein. This sample has 8,500 to 9,000 distinct CDR3 sequences, with around a quarter found just once. Sequencing was performed on naive CD4+ T cells sorted from a lymph node. The source is a female donor with breast cancer. The CDR3 runs from the conserved cysteine through the conserved F or W. The D gene is left open where the match is weak. Size tells how often a clone was seen (once, few, many) or the class of an expanded clone, and some rows leave it out.

j_gene	len	v_gene	d_gene	abundance	CDR3aa	CDR3nt
TRBJ2-7	14	TRBV20-1	TRBD1	NA	CSARDRGGLYEQYF	TGCAGTGCTAGGGACAGGGGCGGCCTATACGAGCAGTACTTC
TRBJ2-5	15	TRBV20-1	TRBD2	few	CSARESGRSGETQYF	TGCAGTGCTAGGGAAAGCGGGAGGTCCGGCGAGACCCAGTACTTC
TRBJ1-3	18	TRBV3-1	NA	medium-sized	CASSQAPSTASSGNTIYF	TGTGCCAGCAGCCAAGCCCCCTCGACAGCTAGCTCTGGAAACACCATATATTTT
TRBJ1-1	14	TRBV7-6	TRBD1	many	CASSNRDRGHEAFF	TGTGCCAGCAGCAACCGGGACAGAGGACATGAAGCTTTCTTT
TRBJ2-1	14	TRBV20-1	TRBD1	medium-sized	CSAPGTGRSNEQFF	TGCAGTGCTCCCGGGACAGGGAGAAGTAATGAGCAGTTCTTC
TRBJ2-7	13	TRBV27	NA	NA	CATSTGFAYEQYF	TGTGCCACCTCGACGGGCTTCGCCTACGAGCAGTACTTC
TRBJ1-5	12	TRBV3-1	NA	many	CASSLLGQPQHF	TGTGCCAGCAGCCTTTTGGGGCAGCCCCAGCATTTT
TRBJ2-1	16	TRBV6-5	TRBD2	medium-sized	CASSPRGGRAYNEQFF	TGTGCCAGCAGTCCCCGTGGCGGGAGGGCCTACAATGAGCAGTTCTTC
TRBJ2-1	13	TRBV7-9	NA	NA	CASSLLDQSEQFF	TGTGCCAGCAGCTTATTGGATCAGTCTGAGCAGTTCTTC
TRBJ1-1	15	TRBV4-1	NA	many	CASSGRTTANTEAFF	TGCGCCAGCAGCGGCCGAACCACAGCGAACACTGAAGCTTTCTTT
TRBJ1-4	14	TRBV20-1	NA	NA	CSARLAADNEKLFF	TGCAGTGCTAGATTGGCGGCGGATAATGAAAAACTGTTTTTT
TRBJ2-1	15	TRBV7-2	NA	few	CASSLDGSSNNEQFF	TGTGCCAGCAGCTTAGACGGTTCTAGTAACAATGAGCAGTTCTTC
TRBJ2-1	19	TRBV3-1	NA	NA	CASSQERPAGRMIYNEQFF	TGTGCCAGCAGCCAAGAGCGGCCGGCGGGGCGAATGATTTACAATGAGCAGTTCTTC
TRBJ2-5	13	TRBV12-3/TRBV12-4	NA	once	CASRPGPQETQYF	TGTGCCAGCAGGCCAGGTCCACAAGAGACCCAGTACTTC
TRBJ2-1	15	TRBV20-1	TRBD2	many	CSARIAGGPRNEQFF	TGCAGTGCTAGAATAGCGGGAGGGCCCCGCAATGAGCAGTTCTTC
TRBJ1-6	14	TRBV20-1	NA	NA	CSARVGSANPPLHF	TGTAGTGCTAGAGTTGGATCCGCTAATCCACCCCTCCACTTT
TRBJ2-7	15	TRBV7-3	NA	few	CASSQTPGGHYEQYF	TGTGCCAGCAGTCAAACTCCGGGCGGACACTACGAGCAGTACTTC
TRBJ2-3	14	TRBV6-1	TRBD1	many	CASSRDREADTQYF	TGTGCCAGCAGCCGGGACAGGGAGGCAGATACGCAGTATTTT
TRBJ2-1	16	TRBV27	TRBD2	NA	CASSLSSGSIHNEQFF	TGTGCCAGCAGTTTGTCTAGCGGGAGTATCCACAATGAGCAGTTCTTC
TRBJ2-7	17	TRBV5-6	TRBD2	few	CASSRSLPPGEGHEQYF	TGTGCCAGCAGCCGCTCTTTACCACCGGGGGAGGGCCACGAGCAGTACTTC
TRBJ2-4	14	TRBV6-6	TRBD1	many	CASSWDRAENIQYF	TGTGCCAGCAGTTGGGACAGGGCGGAAAACATTCAGTACTTC
TRBJ1-1	14	TRBV12-3/TRBV12-4	NA	NA	CASRLLGSSTEAFF	TGTGCCAGCAGACTCCTAGGGTCATCCACCGAAGCTTTCTTT
TRBJ2-7	12	TRBV5-1	TRBD1	medium-sized	CASSGTGYEQYF	TGCGCCAGCAGCGGGACAGGTTACGAGCAGTACTTC
TRBJ1-3	16	TRBV5-1	NA	medium-sized	CASSLDRALSGNTIYF	TGCGCCAGCAGCTTGGATCGAGCCCTCTCTGGAAACACCATATATTTT
TRBJ2-1	15	TRBV20-1	TRBD2	many	CSARVLAGTGYEQFF	TGCAGTGCTAGAGTCCTAGCGGGAACTGGGTATGAGCAGTTCTTC